This TCR beta chain emerged from a study of persistence of HIV-infected CD4 T cells. The libraries were made with immunoSEQ version 4 in survey mode. TCRdb's table, derived via immunoSEQ multiplex PCR, lists solely in-frame clones and lacks some. In the table there are around 60,000 clones, over 60% of which are singletons. V was shortened by 5 bases and J by 7 bases, with 8 bases between the two germline ends. CDR1 is LNHDA and CDR2 is SQIVND in the germline V gene (reference sequence). CDR3 size: 12 residues. The stimulus was an HIV-1 Gag 15-mer peptide pool, 0.85 to 1 ug/peptide/mL. CD40L/CD69 double-negative CD45RO-high memory CD4+ T cells were collected. Remarks on this clone: Its antigen is unidentified.

The starting material was CD4+ T cells sorted from PBMCs after roughly 19-hour stimulation, obtained from a patient who received antiretroviral therapy. The receptor was isolated from an adult man with HIV who was CMV-seropositive. The chain uses TRBV19 and TRBJ2-2; no definite D call. The DNA of the CDR3 is TGTGCCAGTAGTCCCCCCGTCGGGGAGCTGTTTTTT. Translation: CASSPPVGELFF. The whole variable domain, filled in from reference TRBV19 and TRBJ2-2, reads DGGITQSPKYLFRKEGQNVTLSCEQNLNHDAMYWYRQDPGQGLRLIYYSQIVNDFQKGDIAEGYSVSREKKESFPLTVTSAQKNPTAFYLCASSPPVGELFFGEGSRLTVL.